One and the same sample provided the 30 T cell receptor beta chains below, sequenced in a study of PD-L1 blockade in urothelial cancer. Sequenced by immunoSEQ multiplex PCR; TCRdb stores in-frame clones only, minus some. The sample yields roughly 50,000 clones, about 75% seen once. Time point noted: pretreatment peripheral blood. This specimen was PBMCs, taken around atezolizumab (anti-PD-L1) treatment. The source is a man between 65 and 80 years old with urothelial cancer.

Only one count was recorded for this clone. The chain employs TRBV9 and TRBJ2-2, with D possibly being TRBD2 (6 bases). This CDR3 is built from 16 residues. Germline CDR1 and CDR2: SGDLS and YYNGEE. V dropped 3 bases and J dropped 3 bases, with 15 bases sitting between them. The CDR3 coding sequence is TGTGCCAGCAGCGACCGGCGGGGTCGGCACACCGGGGAGCTGTTTTTT. Translating it yields CASSDRRGRHTGELFF.

The rearrangement joins TRBV5-1 to TRBJ2-5; D not resolved. V was pared by 7 bases and J by 4 bases, with 17 bases between. Germline V gives CDR1 SGHRS, CDR2 YFSETQ. The length of the CDR3 is 14 residues. The CDR3 sequence is CASAPSGLSETQYF. DNA of the CDR3: TGCGCCAGCGCACCGTCCGGGTTGTCAGAGACCCAGTACTTC. Together with reference TRBV5-1 and TRBJ2-5, the CDR3 gives the full variable domain: KAGVTQTPRYLIKTRGQQVTLSCSPISGHRSVSWYQQTPGQGLQFLFEYFSETQRNKGNFPGRFSGRQFSNSRSEMNVSTLELGDSALYLCASAPSGLSETQYFGPGTRLLVL.

The chain employs TRBV12-2 and TRBJ2-2; the table's D call, TRBD2, was not checked against the DNA. TRBV12-2 is a pseudogene. This CDR3 region has 17 residues. The CDR3 protein is CASRPGLAGEGTGELFF. The CDR3, as DNA: TGTGCAAGTCGCCCGGGACTAGCGGGAGAAGGGACCGGGGAGCTGTTTTTT.

The chain couples TRBV5-1 to TRBJ1-1; maybe TRBD1 (5 bases). The germline V and J ends were trimmed by 1 base and 2 bases, with 12 bases remaining between them. Germline CDR1 is SGHRS and CDR2 is YFSETQ. The CDR3 totals 15 residues. CDR3 bases: TGCGCCAGCAGCTTGATAGCAGGGCTTAACACTGAAGCTTTCTTT. It translates to CASSLIAGLNTEAFF.

This rearrangement joins TRBV19 to TRBJ2-2; 8 nucleotides align to TRBD2. The V segment lost 7 bases and the J segment 0 bases; nucleotides outside the gene matches: 10. The CDR3 is 17 amino acids. Germline V gene sequence: CDR1 LNHDA, CDR2 SQIVND (reference sequence). The CDR3 reads CASTDPGGSANTGELFF. In DNA form, the CDR3 reads TGTGCCAGTACTGATCCGGGGGGGAGCGCGAACACCGGGGAGCTGTTTTTT. Drawing the rest from reference TRBV19 and TRBJ2-2, the complete variable domain is DGGITQSPKYLFRKEGQNVTLSCEQNLNHDAMYWYRQDPGQGLRLIYYSQIVNDFQKGDIAEGYSVSREKKESFPLTVTSAQKNPTAFYLCASTDPGGSANTGELFFGEGSRLTVL.

This clone was counted between two and nine times. The chain couples TRBV11-3 to TRBJ2-1, with 9 positions matching TRBD1. Germline CDR1 reads SGHNT; CDR2 reads YENEEA. This CDR3 is 15 amino acids long. J lost 6 bases, V lost 6 bases, and 9 bases had no gene match. CDR3 protein: CASSPGTGNINEQFF. The CDR3 DNA is TGTGCCAGCAGTCCCGGGACAGGGAATATCAATGAGCAGTTCTTC.

This chain links TRBV6-5 with TRBJ2-1; maybe TRBD2 (6 bases). V lost 5 bases to trimming and J lost 4 bases, with 9 bases between them. This CDR3 region has 13 residues. Per the germline V gene, CDR1 is MNHEY and CDR2 is SVGAGI. CDR3 residues: CASSAREYNEQFF. The CDR3, as DNA: TGTGCCAGCAGTGCCCGGGAGTACAATGAGCAGTTCTTC.

V usage is TRBV21-1 and J usage is TRBJ2-1; TRBD2, as called in the table, went unchecked against the DNA. TRBV21-1 is classified as a pseudogene. CDR3 size: 16 residues. The CDR3 loop reads CASSKSTRGEYNEQFF. CDR3 in DNA: TGTGCCAGCAGCAAGTCTACCCGGGGGGAATACAATGAGCAGTTCTTC.

The gene calls are TRBV5-6 and TRBJ1-1, with TRBD1 as a possible D gene (5 bases). Germline loops: CDR1 SGHDT, CDR2 YYEEEE. Trimming left V 2 bases short and J 4 bases short, with 15 bases between. The CDR3 has 15 residues. CDR3 in DNA: TGTGCCAGCAGCTTAGGGAGGGGAGGAGGCACTGAAGCTTTCTTT. This translates into CASSLGRGGGTEAFF.

The gene calls are TRBV6-5 and TRBJ2-1; a weak D match, TRBD2 (5 bases). V lost 3 bases and J lost 8, with 11 bases in between. The length of the CDR3 is 13 residues. The germline V gene encodes CDR1 MNHEY and CDR2 SVGAGI. The CDR3 nucleotides are TGTGCCAGCAGTTATGGCCTAGCCGATGAGCAGTTCTTC. Its protein product is CASSYGLADEQFF.

This clone was counted only a few times. CDR3 region: CASSYGTDNPYEQYF. CDR3 sequence (DNA): TGTGCCAGCAGTTACGGGACAGACAATCCCTACGAGCAGTACTTC. The rearrangement joins TRBV6-5 to TRBJ2-7; 7 nucleotides match TRBD1. Unmatched junction bases numbered 6, after V lost 2 bases and J lost 2 bases. Germline assignment: CDR1 MNHEY and CDR2 SVGAGI. There are 15 residues in the CDR3.

This chain connects TRBV7-2 to TRBJ2-7; D is uncertain. There are 14 residues in the CDR3. Germline V gene data show CDR1 as SGHTA and CDR2 as FQGNSA. Between the trimmed V and J ends, which lost 1 base and 6 bases, there was a span of 13 bases. CDR3 in amino acids: CASSLGRGRSEQYF. The CDR3 DNA sequence: TGTGCCAGCAGCTTAGGGCGCGGTCGTAGCGAGCAGTACTTC. Full variable domain (remainder filled in from reference TRBV7-2 and TRBJ2-7): GAGVSQSPSNKVTEKGKDVELRCDPISGHTALYWYRQSLGQGLEFLIYFQGNSAPDKSGLPSDRFSAERTGGSVSTLTIQRTQQEDSAVYLCASSLGRGRSEQYFGPGTRLTVT.

The chain has TRBV7-9 and TRBJ2-7; weak D call: TRBD2 (5 bases). In germline, CDR1 is SEHNR, CDR2 FQNEAQ (reference sequence). V was pared by 5 bases and J by 5 bases, with 16 bases between. This CDR3 region has 14 residues. Written as DNA, the CDR3 is TGTGCCAGCAGCCTGACTACAACTTTAGACGAGCAGTACTTC. Translated, it gives CASSLTTTLDEQYF.

The chain carries TRBV7-8 and TRBJ2-7; a weak D match, TRBD2 (7 bases). The V gene's germline CDR1 is SGHVS and CDR2 FQNEAQ. CDR3 length: 17 residues. With 1 base removed from V and 1 base from J, the gap between germline ends came to 17 bases. The CDR3, as DNA: TGTGCCAGCAGCTTAGTTGGGGGGGCTAGCGGTTCCTACGAGCAGTACTTC. Translated: CASSLVGGASGSYEQYF.

The V and J genes are TRBV4-3 and TRBJ2-3, with 14 bases matching TRBD2. Germline loops: CDR1 LGHNA, CDR2 YSLEER. The CDR3 is 18 residues long. After removal of 4 bases from V and 8 bases from J, the junction contained 14 bases not matched to a gene. The CDR3 loop reads CASSPGTSGGGARGTQYF. The DNA for the CDR3 is TGCGCCAGCAGCCCCGGGACTAGCGGGGGAGGAGCACGGGGTACGCAGTATTTT.

The chain joins TRBV7-7 to TRBJ2-1; 8 bases match TRBD1. Trimming cost V 5 bases and J 6 bases; bases outside gene matches: 3. The CDR3 length is 13 residues. CDR1 and CDR2 from the germline V gene are SSHAT and FNYEAQ (reference sequence). CDR3 loop: CASSTDRGNEQFF. In nucleotides, the CDR3 is TGTGCCAGCAGCACAGACAGGGGCAATGAGCAGTTCTTC. The variable domain in full, completed from reference TRBV7-7 and TRBJ2-1, reads GAGVSQSPRYKVTKRGQDVTLRCDPISSHATLYWYQQALGQGPEFLTYFNYEAQPDKSGLPSDRFSAERPEGSISTLTIQRTEQRDSAMYRCASSTDRGNEQFFGPGTRLTVL.

The J gene is TRBJ2-2, the V gene TRBV7-3, with 10 bases fitting TRBD2. CDR1 and CDR2 (germline): SGHTA, FQGTGA. The V and J ends lost 4 bases and 4 bases, in that order; junction bases with no gene match: 12. The CDR3 has 18 amino acids. The CDR3 DNA reads as TGTGCCAGCAGCTCCAGGGGGGTCCTAGCGGGGGCCACCGGGGAGCTGTTTTTT. Its translation is CASSSRGVLAGATGELFF.

J is TRBJ2-4 and V is TRBV28; 8 nucleotides line up with TRBD2. This CDR3 contains 15 residues. V was pared by 5 bases and J by 8 bases, with 11 bases of the junction left unmatched. Germline assignment: CDR1 MDHEN and CDR2 SYDVKM. The CDR3 region is CASSHDGRAGDIQYF. CDR3 DNA: TGTGCCAGCAGTCACGACGGGAGGGCCGGTGACATTCAGTACTTC.

This chain links TRBV7-8 with TRBJ2-7, with 12 bases that match TRBD1. From germline, CDR1 is SGHVS and CDR2 FQNEAQ. CDR3 length: 19 amino acids. Unmatched junction bases numbered 15, after V lost 1 base and J lost 5 bases. CDR3: CASSLGGGTGGAGLNEQYF. Here the CDR3 DNA reads TGTGCCAGCAGCTTAGGAGGGGGGACAGGGGGCGCGGGTCTGAACGAGCAGTACTTC.

In this sample, this clone turned up a few times. V and J are TRBV19 and TRBJ1-2, with D perhaps TRBD1 (5 bases). Deletions cut 3 bases from V and 2 bases from J, with 13 bases between. Germline V gives CDR1 LNHDA, CDR2 SQIVND (reference sequence). CDR3 size: 15 residues. CDR3 sequence reads: CASSMGWGENYGYTF. CDR3 bases: TGTGCCAGTAGTATGGGTTGGGGGGAGAACTATGGCTACACCTTC. The full variable domain, in which reference TRBV19 and TRBJ1-2 provide the parts outside the CDR3, is DGGITQSPKYLFRKEGQNVTLSCEQNLNHDAMYWYRQDPGQGLRLIYYSQIVNDFQKGDIAEGYSVSREKKESFPLTVTSAQKNPTAFYLCASSMGWGENYGYTFGSGTRLTVV.

This chain connects TRBV7-2 to TRBJ2-5; possibly TRBD1 for D (5 bases). Germline lookup yields CDR1 SGHTA and CDR2 FQGNSA. This CDR3 contains 14 residues. V gave up 1 base and J gave up 3 bases, with 9 bases separating them. The CDR3 coding sequence is TGTGCCAGCAGCTTAGGACAGATAGAAGAGACCCAGTACTTC. This encodes CASSLGQIEETQYF.

The rearrangement joins TRBV4-3 to TRBJ2-7; 8 positions agree with TRBD2. Germline trimming cut 1 base from V and 4 bases from J; bases unmatched to any gene: 6. The germline gives CDR1 LGHNA, CDR2 YSLEER. This CDR3 has 15 amino acids. The CDR3 reads CASSQGRIAGYEQYF. The CDR3 nucleotides read TGCGCCAGCAGCCAAGGGCGGATAGCGGGATACGAGCAGTACTTC.

The V gene is TRBV7-8, the J gene TRBJ2-1; D not resolved. Trimming took 5 bases from V and 3 from J, leaving 17 bases between them. Germline CDR1 and CDR2: SGHVS and FQNEAQ. CDR3 length: 16 residues. The CDR3 DNA reads as TGTGCCAGCAGCAAAATCCAGACCCGGGTCTACAATGAGCAGTTCTTC. Translated: CASSKIQTRVYNEQFF. The whole variable domain, remainder taken from reference TRBV7-8 and TRBJ2-1, is GAGVSQSPRYKVAKRGQDVALRCDPISGHVSLFWYQQALGQGPEFLTYFQNEAQLDKSGLPSDRFFAERPEGSVSTLKIQRTQQEDSAVYLCASSKIQTRVYNEQFFGPGTRLTVL.

The chain recombines TRBV28 with TRBJ1-4; no firm D call. The CDR3 sequence is 14 residues long. Trimming took 6 bases from V and 10 from J, leaving 18 bases between them. CDR1 and CDR2 from the germline V gene are MDHEN and SYDVKM. In nucleotides, the CDR3 is TGTGCCAGCAGATCGGACGGAAGGCGGGGAAAACTGTTTTTT. It yields the protein CASRSDGRRGKLFF. Using reference TRBV28 and TRBJ1-4 for the parts outside the CDR3, the full variable domain is DVKVTQSSRYLVKRTGEKVFLECVQDMDHENMFWYRQDPGLGLRLIYFSYDVKMKEKGDIPEGYSVSREKKERFSLILESASTNQTSMYLCASRSDGRRGKLFFGSGTQLSVL.

V usage is TRBV14 and J usage is TRBJ1-1, with D maybe TRBD1 (5 bases). The CDR3 runs to 17 residues. V was pared by 4 bases and J by 0 bases, with 18 bases between. CDR1 and CDR2 (germline): SGHDN, FVKESK. The CDR3 region is CASSRLTALLMNTEAFF. Written as DNA, the CDR3 is TGTGCCAGCAGCCGCTTGACAGCGCTTCTAATGAACACTGAAGCTTTCTTT.

The chain uses TRBV7-2 and TRBJ2-3, with D possibly TRBD1 on 5 matching bases. Germline V CDR1 and CDR2: SGHTA, FQGNSA. Trimming cost V 0 bases and J 2 bases, with 12 bases left between them. The CDR3 contains 16 residues. The DNA of the CDR3 is TGTGCCAGCAGCTTAGCCTACAGGAGAAACACAGATACGCAGTATTTT. Its translation: CASSLAYRRNTDTQYF.

This clone was seen a few times. The V and J genes are TRBV7-6 and TRBJ2-1, with unresolved D. V lost 0 bases and J 7 bases, leaving 16 bases between the germline ends. The length of the CDR3 is 16 residues. Germline CDR1 and CDR2: SGHVS and FNYEAQ. The CDR3 DNA reads TGTGCCAGCAGCTTAGCTTCAACTGTAGGAGATAATGAGCAGTTCTTC. It is translated as CASSLASTVGDNEQFF.

This clone was seen a few times. The rearrangement uses TRBV9 and TRBJ2-2; TRBD2 is a possible D gene (5 bases). V lost 0 bases, J lost 5 bases, and 14 bases lay in between. This CDR3 comprises 16 residues. Germline loops: CDR1 SGDLS, CDR2 YYNGEE. CDR3 in amino acids: CASSVGADGRTGELFF. The DNA of the CDR3 is TGTGCCAGCAGCGTAGGAGCGGACGGTCGGACCGGGGAGCTGTTTTTT.

The chain carries TRBV7-9 and TRBJ1-1; 12 bases are shared with TRBD1. Germline-derived CDR1 and CDR2 are SEHNR and FQNEAQ (reference sequence). The CDR3 totals 15 residues. J was trimmed by 3 bases and V by 5 bases; bases with no gene match: 4. CDR3 region: CASSPGTGGYTEAFF. CDR3 coding DNA: TGTGCCAGCAGCCCCGGGACAGGGGGCTACACTGAAGCTTTCTTT. Variable domain in full (rest from reference TRBV7-9 and TRBJ1-1): DTGVSQNPRHKITKRGQNVTFRCDPISEHNRLYWYRQTLGQGPEFLTYFQNEAQLEKSRLLSDRFSAERPKGSFSTLEIQRTEQGDSAMYLCASSPGTGGYTEAFFGQGTRLTVV.

The chain links TRBV4-1 to TRBJ1-2; TRBD1 is a possible D gene (6 bases). V gave up 4 bases and J gave up 3 bases, with 15 bases separating them. The germline CDR1 and CDR2 sequences are MGHRA and YSYEKL. The length of the CDR3 is 15 residues. CDR3 DNA sequence: TGCGCCAGCAGCCGGCTGGGGGCCCGGGACTATGGCTACACCTTC. Translating gives CASSRLGARDYGYTF.